This TCR beta chain comes out of a study of OX40 agonist ivuxolimab in advanced cancers. With respect to the entire study: Ivuxolimab was an agonistic, fully human IgG2 monoclonal antibody directed against OX40 (CD134), a costimulatory receptor. Patients were allowed to have had prior anti-PD-1, anti-PD-L1 or anti-CTLA-4 therapy, and 40% of the dose-escalation patients had previously received checkpoint inhibitors. Partial responses were achieved by three dose-escalation patients, of whom one had hepatocellular carcinoma and two had cutaneous melanoma. Peripheral TCRbeta sequencing was intended to test whether TCR sequence diversity was altered and clonal T-cell expansion was caused by ivuxolimab. In the dose-escalation cohort, 65% to 90% of patients were male, and the mean age was roughly 60 years, with a range of roughly 20 to 80. The monotherapy dose-escalation portion (N of about 47 patients) of the phase I ivuxolimab trial is reported in the paper. Of the roughly 51 dose-escalation patients, hepatocellular carcinoma was present in 19, melanoma in around 15, renal cell carcinoma in 9 and head and neck cancer in 9. Intravenous ivuxolimab was administered to patients every 2 weeks at six dose levels: 0.01, 0.1, 0.3, 1.5, 3 and 10 mg/kg.

This clone has a handful of counts. It lacks a known antigen. Base qualities are missing; no much larger clone stands one base away. For sequencing of the TCRbeta CDR3 region, genomic DNA was extracted from the sorted cells. The immunoSEQ Assay was used for sequencing of TCRbeta CDR3 regions. TCRdb limited this immuneACCESS table to in-frame rearrangements with V and J called. A share of clones is missing; checked studies link under half to unresolved V genes, and the rest is unexplained. For this sample the table gives 72,000 or so clones, of which roughly four fifths were detected only once. About 0.4% of the sample is held by the ten biggest clonotypes. Patients with autoimmune disease history or receiving systemic immunosuppression were excluded from the trial. In every dose cohort, peripheral blood was drawn for TCR sequencing at baseline, cycle 4 day 1, and cycle 7 day 1. Samples came from an open-label, multicenter, first-in-human phase I dose-escalation trial of ivuxolimab. The trial enrolled adults with locally advanced or metastatic head and neck squamous cell, hepatocellular, melanoma or renal cell carcinoma. Before TCR sequencing, CD4+ T cells and CD8+ T cells were sorted from peripheral blood as separate populations.

Findings and caveats that apply to the study as a whole: Antigen specificity was not determined for the clonally expanded peripheral T cells. Clonal expansion of both CD4+ and CD8+ blood T cells was observed from baseline to week 6 at doses 0.1 to 3.0 mg/kg. After ivuxolimab, CD8+ T cells had more expanded clones than CD4+ T cells on average. In the 0.1-3.0 mg/kg groups, partial responders were among the patients with the lowest normalized peripheral clonal expansion, particularly in CD8+ T cells. Low levels of normalized T-cell clonal expansion were also shown by some nonresponding patients.

The clonotype originates from an adult with an advanced solid tumor such as melanoma, head and neck, liver or kidney cancer. Material: CD4+ or CD8+ T cells sorted from blood, obtained in a trial of the OX40 agonist ivuxolimab.

CDR3 reads: CSVSTILEAFF. The DNA sequence follows: TGCAGCGTTTCCACTATCCTTGAAGCTTTCTTT. The rearrangement combines TRBV29-1 with TRBJ1-1; the D gene cannot be named for sure. V gives up 5 bases and J gives up 7 bases, and the segment between their germline ends measures 11 bases. The CDR3 covers 11 residues, taking in both the cysteine and the phenylalanine. Only CDR3 DNA remains: 33 bases, in frame from the first base. According to the germline V gene, CDR1 reads SQVTM and CDR2 reads ANQGSEA.